What follows are 10 T cell receptor beta chains derived from one specimen sequenced in a study. TCRdb keeps only in-frame clones here, not all; method: immunoSEQ multiplex PCR. The sample holds about 50,000 clones, more than 85% seen once. The material sequenced was PBMCs. These receptors were collected from a man aged 40-55 years with rheumatoid arthritis.

The chain recombines TRBV6-6 with TRBJ2-3, with 10 bases that match TRBD2. V was clipped by 8 bases and J by 3 bases; unmatched bases: 11. The CDR3 sequence is 16 residues long. Looked up from germline, CDR1 is MNHNY and CDR2 is SVGAGI (reference sequence). CDR3 coding DNA: TGTGCCAGCGCGTTACCCGGGACTAGCGCAACAGATACGCAGTATTTT. It specifies CASALPGTSATDTQYF.

The chain combines TRBV5-1 with TRBJ2-1; weak D call: TRBD2 (5 bases). The CDR3 has 15 amino acids. CDR1 is SGHRS and CDR2 is YFSETQ in the germline V gene. V was clipped by 4 bases and J by 1 base, with 12 bases between them. The CDR3 coding sequence is TGCGCCAGCAGCCCGGTAGGACTGTCCTACAATGAGCAGTTCTTC. Translating gives CASSPVGLSYNEQFF.

This clone was seen a single time. The J gene is TRBJ2-1, the V gene TRBV5-1, with TRBD2 identical over 13 bases. The germline CDR1 and CDR2 sequences are SGHRS and YFSETQ. V lost 3 bases to trimming and J lost 3 bases; unmatched junction nucleotides: 3. This CDR3 has 16 residues. CDR3 amino acids: CASSWTSGGDYNEQFF. CDR3 bases: TGCGCCAGCAGCTGGACTAGCGGGGGTGACTACAATGAGCAGTTCTTC.

This chain connects TRBV4-3 to TRBJ2-1; TRBD2 agrees at 14 bases. Germline CDR1 and CDR2: LGHNA and YSLEER. The CDR3 totals 16 residues. V lost 2 bases and J lost 9; bases outside the gene matches: 6. The CDR3 sequence: CASSQTGLAGEVEQFF. The CDR3 DNA follows: TGCGCCAGCAGCCAAACGGGACTAGCGGGAGAGGTTGAGCAGTTCTTC.

This chain connects TRBV6-2 or TRBV6-3 to TRBJ2-1; 13 bases are shared with TRBD2. This CDR3 has 15 residues. V lost 1 base and J lost 7; bases outside the gene matches: 1. Germline V gene lookup returns CDR1 MNHEY and CDR2 SVGEGT. The CDR3 loop reads CASSYWTSGRNEQFF. As DNA, the CDR3 is TGTGCCAGCAGTTACTGGACTAGCGGGAGAAATGAGCAGTTCTTC.

This clone was counted once. The V call is TRBV6-5, the J call TRBJ2-1; possibly TRBD1 or TRBD2 for D (7 bases each). Germline CDR1 reads MNHEY; CDR2 reads SVGAGI. There are 13 residues in the CDR3. V dropped 7 bases and J dropped 8 bases, with 15 bases sitting between them. CDR3 residues: CASTSRGGYEQFF. The CDR3 region has the DNA TGTGCCAGCACCTCCAGGGGGGGGTATGAGCAGTTCTTC.

The CDR3 sequence is CASSSRLAGLGYTF. As DNA, the CDR3 is TGTGCCAGCAGTTCTCGTTTAGCGGGCTTGGGCTACACCTTC. The V and J genes are TRBV28 and TRBJ1-2; D is ambiguous. The CDR3 is 14 amino acids. The V and J ends lost 4 bases and 8 bases respectively, with 17 bases between them. The germline gives CDR1 MDHEN, CDR2 SYDVKM.

This chain joins TRBV7-2 and TRBJ1-1; D perhaps matches TRBD1 (5 bases). The CDR3 runs 14 residues. CDR1 is SGHTA, CDR2 FQGNSA, per germline. Deletions cut 7 bases from V and 0 bases from J, with 12 bases between. CDR3 amino acids: CASIADRLNTEAFF. DNA of the CDR3: TGTGCCAGCATCGCTGACAGACTGAACACTGAAGCTTTCTTT.

The genes are TRBV9 and TRBJ1-1; 7 positions match TRBD1. Germline CDR1 is SGDLS and CDR2 is YYNGEE. The CDR3 totals 15 residues. The V segment lost 4 bases and the J segment 0 bases; nucleotides outside the gene matches: 6. The CDR3 sequence: CASSLGTDLNTEAFF. The CDR3 coding sequence is TGTGCCAGCAGCCTTGGGACAGACTTGAACACTGAAGCTTTCTTT.

The rearrangement joins TRBV18 to TRBJ2-2, with D tentatively TRBD1 or TRBD2 (5 bases each). This CDR3 is built from 16 residues. V was shortened by 3 bases and J by 3 bases, with 14 bases between the two germline ends. The germline V gene encodes CDR1 KGHSH and CDR2 LQKENI. CDR3 loop: CASSPQTGRDTGELFF. The CDR3 DNA reads TGTGCCAGCTCACCTCAAACGGGACGGGACACCGGGGAGCTGTTTTTT.